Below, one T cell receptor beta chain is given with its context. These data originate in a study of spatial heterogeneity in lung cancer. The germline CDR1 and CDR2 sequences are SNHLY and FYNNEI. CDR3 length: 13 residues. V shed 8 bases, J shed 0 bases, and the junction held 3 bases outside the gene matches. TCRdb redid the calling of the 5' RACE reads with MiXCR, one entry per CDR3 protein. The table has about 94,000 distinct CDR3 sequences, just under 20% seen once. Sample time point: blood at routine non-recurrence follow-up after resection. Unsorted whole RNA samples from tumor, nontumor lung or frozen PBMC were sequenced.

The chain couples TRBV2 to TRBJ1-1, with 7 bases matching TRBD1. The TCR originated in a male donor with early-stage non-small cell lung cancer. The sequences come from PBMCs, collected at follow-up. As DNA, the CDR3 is TGTGCCAGCCAGGGACAGATGAACACTGAAGCTTTCTTT. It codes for CASQGQMNTEAFF.